The 24 T cell receptor beta chains below were found in one sample sequenced in a study of OX40 agonist ivuxolimab in advanced cancers. Repertoires were generated with immunoSEQ multiplex PCR, while TCRdb's copy carries only in-frame clones and drops some. The sample has some 60,000 clones; under 95% are singletons. The sample consisted of CD4+ or CD8+ T cells sorted from blood, taken in a trial of the OX40 agonist ivuxolimab. Every receptor here comes from an adult with an advanced solid tumor such as melanoma, head and neck, liver or kidney cancer.

This clone was picked up one time. V is TRBV18 and J is TRBJ2-1, with D perhaps given as TRBD1 or TRBD2 (5 bases each). The CDR3 consists of 13 residues. Per the germline V gene, CDR1 is KGHSH and CDR2 is LQKENI. The V end was cut by 6 bases, the J end by 9 bases, with 15 bases between. CDR3 sequence: CASSGTASGEQFF. The CDR3 DNA is TGTGCCAGCTCCGGGACGGCGAGTGGTGAGCAGTTCTTC.

This clone was recorded only once. This chain links TRBV6-5 with TRBJ1-4; D perhaps matches TRBD1 (6 bases). Trimming took 5 bases from V and 8 from J, leaving 15 bases between them. Germline CDR1 and CDR2: MNHEY and SVGAGI. This CDR3 is 14 amino acids long. The CDR3 DNA is TGTGCCAGCAGTCGAACAGGGAACGCGGAAAAACTGTTTTTT. It translates to CASSRTGNAEKLFF.

The chain uses TRBV2 and TRBJ1-1; D possibly corresponds to TRBD1 (6 bases). The germline gives CDR1 SNHLY, CDR2 FYNNEI. Trimming shortened V by 4 bases and J by 1 base, and 7 bases separated the two germline ends. The length of the CDR3 is 13 residues. This chain's CDR3 is CASSVQGNTEAFF. The CDR3 DNA follows: TGTGCCAGCAGTGTACAGGGGAACACTGAAGCTTTCTTT.

This chain uses TRBV4-2 with TRBJ1-2; 11 bases fit TRBD1. Germline V gene data show CDR1 as LGHNA and CDR2 as YNFKEQ. The CDR3 spans 17 residues. With 0 bases clipped from V and 2 bases from J, the junction kept 5 bases outside the gene matches. The CDR3 loop reads CASSQDAGQGGNYGYTF. The CDR3 nucleotides are TGTGCCAGCAGCCAAGATGCGGGACAGGGGGGAAACTATGGCTACACCTTC.

This chain links TRBV7-8 with TRBJ2-3; the D is unclear. Germline CDR1 reads SGHVS; CDR2 reads FQNEAQ. The CDR3 extends over 11 amino acids. Trimming left V 0 bases short and J 5 bases short, with 0 bases between. CDR3: CASSLADTQYF. DNA of the CDR3: TGTGCCAGCAGCTTAGCAGATACGCAGTATTTT.

The chain is built from TRBV7-9 and TRBJ2-1; no clear D gene. Per the germline V gene, CDR1 is SEHNR and CDR2 is FQNEAQ (reference sequence). The V and J ends lost 5 bases and 9 bases respectively, with 8 bases between them. The CDR3 is made up of 11 amino acids. The CDR3 DNA sequence: TGTGCCAGCAGCCTAGTTGGTGAGCAGTTCTTC. Its protein is CASSLVGEQFF. The full variable domain, completed using reference TRBV7-9 and TRBJ2-1, is DTGVSQNPRHKITKRGQNVTFRCDPISEHNRLYWYRQTLGQGPEFLTYFQNEAQLEKSRLLSDRFSAERPKGSFSTLEIQRTEQGDSAMYLCASSLVGEQFFGPGTRLTVL.

The genes are TRBV7-3 and TRBJ2-1, with 8 bases aligning to TRBD2. This CDR3 comprises 16 residues. J gave up 3 bases and V 5 bases, and 9 bases lay outside the gene matches. Germline V gene data show CDR1 as SGHTA and CDR2 as FQGTGA. The CDR3 here is CASSPAPSGFYNEQFF. In DNA, the CDR3 is TGTGCCAGCAGCCCGGCCCCTAGCGGGTTCTACAATGAGCAGTTCTTC. The full variable domain, rest sourced from reference TRBV7-3 and TRBJ2-1, is GAGVSQTPSNKVTEKGKYVELRCDPISGHTALYWYRQSLGQGPEFLIYFQGTGAADDSGLPNDRFFAVRPEGSVSTLKIQRTERGDSAVYLCASSPAPSGFYNEQFFGPGTRLTVL.

This clone has a single count. This chain uses TRBV19 with TRBJ1-5; TRBD1 agrees at 7 bases. In germline, CDR1 is LNHDA, CDR2 SQIVND (reference sequence). V was clipped by 3 bases and J by 1 base; unmatched bases: 6. CDR3 size: 16 residues. CDR3 residues: CASSIRAGGSNQPQHF. In nucleotides, the CDR3 is TGTGCCAGTAGTATTAGGGCAGGGGGGAGCAATCAGCCCCAGCATTTT.

This clone was seen a single time. V gene TRBV6-5 combines with J gene TRBJ1-3, with D possibly matching TRBD1 (6 bases). Trimming removed 6 bases at V and 0 bases at J, with 12 bases between. The CDR3 consists of 15 residues. Germline V gives CDR1 MNHEY, CDR2 SVGAGI. The CDR3 nucleotides are TGTGCCAGCAGCGACAGGTCTTTCTCTGGAAACACCATATATTTT. Protein: CASSDRSFSGNTIYF.

This clone turned up a few times. The rearrangement uses TRBV11-2 and TRBJ2-1; TRBD2 matches at 8 bases. The CDR3 length is 17 residues. The J segment lost 15 bases and the V segment lost 5 bases, leaving 24 bases of the junction unmatched. CDR1 SGHAT and CDR2 FQNNGV come from the germline V gene. The CDR3 sequence is CASSPITSLGLGQSGFF. The CDR3 region has the DNA TGTGCCAGCAGCCCAATAACCTCTCTGGGACTAGGACAATCTGGGTTCTTC.

The rearrangement links TRBV5-1 to TRBJ2-3; 12 bases are a match to TRBD2. With V trimmed by 7 bases and J by 7 bases, 7 bases remained unmatched. The germline V gene has CDR1 SGHRS and CDR2 YFSETQ. CDR3 length: 14 amino acids. The CDR3 sequence: CASQLWTSGNTQYF. CDR3 in DNA: TGCGCCAGCCAACTTTGGACTAGCGGGAATACGCAGTATTTT.

V is TRBV11-2 and J is TRBJ2-2, with D uncertain. Germline V gene data show CDR1 as SGHAT and CDR2 as FQNNGV. The CDR3 sequence is 11 residues long. V lost 5 bases, J lost 8 bases, and 6 bases lay in between. The CDR3 loop is CASSMSGELFF. The CDR3 DNA is TGTGCCAGCAGCATGAGTGGGGAGCTGTTTTTT.

The chain combines TRBV7-9 with TRBJ2-5, with TRBD2 identical over 8 bases. CDR1 is SEHNR and CDR2 is FQNEAQ in the germline V gene (reference sequence). V lost 1 base, J lost 1 base, and 5 bases stayed unmatched. There are 16 residues in the CDR3. The CDR3 region is CASSLVAGGLQETQYF. As DNA, the CDR3 is TGTGCCAGCAGCTTAGTGGCGGGAGGCCTCCAAGAGACCCAGTACTTC.

The gene calls are TRBV19 and TRBJ2-3; D is perhaps TRBD1 (6 bases). This CDR3 comprises 13 residues. The V and J ends lost 4 bases and 2 bases respectively, with 7 bases between them. Looked up from germline, CDR1 is LNHDA and CDR2 is SQIVND (reference sequence). CDR3 in amino acids: CASSTGATDTQYF. In DNA, the CDR3 is TGTGCCAGTAGTACAGGGGCCACAGATACGCAGTATTTT.

The chain has TRBV7-9 and TRBJ1-2; 9 nucleotides line up with TRBD1. The CDR3 extends over 17 amino acids. Germline V gives CDR1 SEHNR, CDR2 FQNEAQ (reference sequence). V shed 4 bases, J shed 2 bases, and the junction held 11 bases outside the gene matches. The CDR3 DNA is TGTGCCAGCAGCTCCCTATTTGGGGACAGGGTCAACTATGGCTACACCTTC. Translated, it gives CASSSLFGDRVNYGYTF.

The rearrangement joins TRBV30 to TRBJ2-2; TRBD1 aligns across 8 bases. The germline V gene has CDR1 GTSNPN and CDR2 SVGIG (reference sequence). V was pared by 1 base and J by 1 base, with 2 bases of the junction left unmatched. This CDR3 comprises 15 residues. CDR3 sequence (DNA): TGTGCCTGGAGTGAAGGACAGGGGAACACCGGGGAGCTGTTTTTT. The encoded protein is CAWSEGQGNTGELFF.

The chain is built from TRBV9 and TRBJ1-1; D is uncertain. With 0 bases removed from V and 1 base from J, the gap between germline ends came to 10 bases. Germline V gene lookup returns CDR1 SGDLS and CDR2 YYNGEE. This CDR3 comprises 15 residues. CDR3 DNA: TGTGCCAGCAGCGTAGGGGGAGGGAGGAACACTGAAGCTTTCTTT. It translates to CASSVGGGRNTEAFF.

The V gene is TRBV7-8, the J gene TRBJ2-7; D not resolved. V was pared by 1 base and J by 4 bases, with 11 bases between. The CDR3 loop spans 14 amino acids. CDR1 is SGHVS and CDR2 is FQNEAQ in the germline V gene. CDR3 bases: TGTGCCAGCAGCTTAGAGGCCGTCTTTTACGAGCAGTACTTC. It specifies CASSLEAVFYEQYF.

V is TRBV7-2 and J is TRBJ2-3; 12 bases agree with TRBD2. The junction had 6 bases not matched to a gene; V was cut back by 4 bases and J by 4 bases. From germline, CDR1 is SGHTA and CDR2 FQGNSA. The CDR3 runs to 16 residues. CDR3 loop: CASSYLAGGAADTQYF. The CDR3 bases are TGTGCCAGCAGCTATCTAGCGGGAGGGGCCGCAGATACGCAGTATTTT.

The V call is TRBV7-2, the J call TRBJ1-2; D ambiguous. The CDR3 is made up of 11 amino acids. The germline CDR1 and CDR2 sequences are SGHTA and FQGNSA. The germline V and J ends were trimmed by 7 bases and 2 bases, with 5 bases remaining between them. Written as DNA, the CDR3 is TGTGCCAGCACAGTCAACTATGGCTACACCTTC. It specifies CASTVNYGYTF. Complete variable domain (other parts from reference TRBV7-2 and TRBJ1-2): GAGVSQSPSNKVTEKGKDVELRCDPISGHTALYWYRQSLGQGLEFLIYFQGNSAPDKSGLPSDRFSAERTGGSVSTLTIQRTQQEDSAVYLCASTVNYGYTFGSGTRLTVV.

The rearrangement joins TRBV7-9 to TRBJ2-2; tentative D call: TRBD1 (5 bases). This CDR3 contains 13 residues. Germline V CDR1 and CDR2: SEHNR, FQNEAQ (reference sequence). V was pared by 3 bases and J by 4 bases, with 6 bases between. CDR3 sequence (DNA): TGTGCCAGCAGCTTCAGGGTCACCGGGGAGCTGTTTTTT. Amino acid sequence: CASSFRVTGELFF.

The CDR3 bases are TGTGCCAGCAGACGCGGACAGCACACAGATACGCAGTATTTT. Amino acids: CASRRGQHTDTQYF. The rearrangement uses TRBV6-6 and TRBJ2-3; possibly TRBD1 for D (6 bases). Germline lookup yields CDR1 MNHNY and CDR2 SVGAGI (reference sequence). The V end lost 6 bases, the J end lost 2 bases, and 12 bases lay between the germline ends. The CDR3 has 14 residues.

This clone is a singleton in its sample. The chain uses TRBV19 and TRBJ1-5, with D hard to call. The germline V gene has CDR1 LNHDA and CDR2 SQIVND (reference sequence). CDR3 size: 15 residues. Trimming cost V 3 bases and J 4 bases, with 13 bases left between them. CDR3 in DNA: TGTGCCAGTAGTATGGTAAGGCTGGAAAATCAGCCCCAGCATTTT. This translates into CASSMVRLENQPQHF.

V and J are TRBV18 and TRBJ2-5; TRBD2 is a possible D gene (6 bases). Trimming left V 8 bases short and J 2 bases short, with 9 bases between. Looked up from germline, CDR1 is KGHSH and CDR2 is LQKENI. The CDR3 has 12 amino acids. The CDR3 nucleotides are TGTGCCAGCACCGGGACTCAAGAGACCCAGTACTTC. Protein product: CASTGTQETQYF.